Below, 30 T cell receptor beta chains from the same sample are listed, as sequenced in a study of T cells in women clearing cervical HPV infection. Only in-frame clones appear in the TCRdb table, and some are missing; sequencing was by immunoSEQ multiplex PCR. Its listing shows around 30,000 clones. Sequencing was performed on blood buffy coat. The source is a woman between 18 and 70 years old with a cervical HPV16 infection that either progressed to CIN3+ or cleared (not recorded which).

As to this clone: The read finishes 3 residues shy of the CDR3 end, and the germline J gene is used to complete it. This chain uses TRBV11-2 with TRBJ2-5, with 12 bases that match TRBD2. This CDR3 contains 15 residues. Germline lookup yields CDR1 SGHAT and CDR2 FQNNGV. Germline trimming cut 1 base from V and 5 bases from J; bases unmatched to any gene: 2. This chain's CDR3 is CASSLGTSGVETQYF. The part of the CDR3 DNA that was read is TGTGCCAGCAGCTTAGGGACTAGCGGGGTGGAGACC.

A word on this clone: From the germline J gene comes the end of the CDR3, since the read stops 3 residues before it. The rearrangement links TRBV5-1 to TRBJ2-3; 9 bases align to TRBD1. Germline trimming cut 0 bases from V and 6 bases from J; bases unmatched to any gene: 8. CDR1 and CDR2 from the germline V gene are SGHRS and YFSETQ. The CDR3 is 16 residues long. The sequenced CDR3 bases are TGCGCCAGCAGCTTGGCGGGACAGGGCAGAGGGGATACG. Its protein is CASSLAGQGRGDT. From start to end, the CDR3 is CASSLAGQGRGDTQYF.

Comment on this clone: The read terminates 3 residues before the CDR3 end, so the remaining end is supplied by the germline J gene. This sample also contains other DNA sequences that code for the same CDR3. The chain is built from TRBV6-2 or TRBV6-3 and TRBJ2-1; D gene uncertain. This CDR3 spans 11 amino acids. Trimming cost V 2 bases and J 7 bases, with 3 bases left between them. From germline, CDR1 is MNHEY and CDR2 SVGEGT. The sequenced part of the CDR3 DNA is TGTGCCAGCAGTTACCCGAATGAG. Translating gives CASSYPNE. The entire CDR3 protein is CASSYPNEQFF.

A note on this clone: The missing CDR3 end, 3 residues past where the read stops, is filled in from the germline J gene. The V call is TRBV6-2 or TRBV6-3, the J call TRBJ1-1, with TRBD1 matching over 8 bases. The J segment lost 4 bases and the V segment lost 2 bases, leaving 3 bases of the junction unmatched. The germline V gene encodes CDR1 MNHEY and CDR2 SVGEGT. This CDR3 is built from 14 residues. CDR3 region: CASSYPTGGTEAFF. The CDR3 bases that were read are TGTGCCAGCAGTTACCCAACAGGGGGCACTGAA.

A note on this clone: The read terminates 3 residues before the CDR3 end, so the remaining end is supplied by the germline J gene. This chain uses TRBV18 with TRBJ2-7; 7 nucleotides agree with TRBD2. Germline values: CDR1 KGHSH, CDR2 LQKENI. This CDR3 is 15 amino acids long. Trimming at V came to 0 bases and at J to 4 bases, leaving 6 bases not matched to a gene. CDR3 protein: CASSPPGTTRYEQYF. CDR3 bases read: TGTGCCAGCTCACCACCAGGGACTACTCGGTACGAG.

A remark on this clone: Coverage ceases 3 residues before the CDR3 finishes, and the germline J gene fills in the end. This rearrangement joins TRBV20-1 to TRBJ2-3; D possibly corresponds to TRBD1 (5 bases). Germline loops: CDR1 DFQATT, CDR2 SNEGSKA (reference sequence). This CDR3 contains 15 residues. V was trimmed by 6 bases and J by 0 bases, leaving 16 bases between them. The CDR3 DNA, read in part, is TGCAGTGCAGTCGTAGGGGCGTTGAGCACAGATACG. As protein: CSAVVGALSTDT. The full-length CDR3 reads as CSAVVGALSTDTQYF.

Concerning this clone: The read ends 3 residues before the CDR3 terminus; that terminus is restored from the germline J gene. This chain uses TRBV14 with TRBJ2-3; D unclear. Trimming took 2 bases from V and 1 from J, leaving 10 bases between them. CDR1 and CDR2 (germline): SGHDN, FVKESK. The CDR3 has 15 residues. Here the CDR3 reads CASSQLRQGTDTQYF. CDR3 bases read: TGTGCCAGCAGCCAATTGCGCCAGGGCACAGATACG. Using reference TRBV14 and TRBJ2-3 for the parts outside the CDR3, the full variable domain is EAGVTQFPSHSVIEKGQTVTLRCDPISGHDNLYWYRRVMGKEIKFLLHFVKESKQDESGMPNNRFLAERTGGTYSTLKVQPAELEDSGVYFCASSQLRQGTDTQYFGPGTRLTVL.

As for this clone: The CDR3 extends 3 residues past the end of the read, so its final part is completed from the germline J gene. The chain joins TRBV7-3 to TRBJ2-1; 7 nucleotides match TRBD1. Germline values: CDR1 SGHTA, CDR2 FQGTGA. CDR3 length: 17 amino acids. Trimming removed 1 base from V and 7 bases from J; junction bases left unmatched: 13. The DNA read from the CDR3 is TGTGCCAGCAGCTTAAGGGGGCTTGGACAGGCGAAAAATGAG. As protein: CASSLRGLGQAKNE. Given in full, the CDR3 is CASSLRGLGQAKNEQFF.

Concerning this clone: The CDR3 end is not reached by the read, which stops 3 residues before it; the germline J gene fills it in. The gene calls are TRBV2 and TRBJ2-2; D might be TRBD1 (6 bases). The V gene lost 7 bases and the J gene lost 9 bases, with 15 bases spanning the gap. Germline loops: CDR1 SNHLY, CDR2 FYNNEI. CDR3 length: 13 amino acids. The CDR3 bases that were read are TGTGCCAGCACAGACTCGACAGGCCGGGAG. The encoded protein is CASTDSTGRE. The CDR3 as a whole reads CASTDSTGRELFF.

Regarding this clone: The read finishes 3 residues shy of the CDR3 end, and the germline J gene is used to complete it. The rearrangement links TRBV18 to TRBJ1-4; D is perhaps TRBD1 (5 bases). The CDR3 has 14 amino acids. Germline V gene sequence: CDR1 KGHSH, CDR2 LQKENI. Trimming pared 3 bases from V and 5 bases from J, leaving 10 bases between. The CDR3 is CASSPNGGNEKLFF. CDR3 DNA, as far as it was read: TGTGCCAGCTCACCGAACGGGGGGAATGAAAAA.

As for this clone: Read data end 3 residues before the CDR3 end; the end is taken from the germline J gene. V usage is TRBV11-2 and J usage is TRBJ1-6; 7 bases match TRBD1. The CDR3 runs 14 residues. V trimming: 5 bases; J trimming: 8 bases; junction bases outside the gene matches: 6. Germline loops: CDR1 SGHAT, CDR2 FQNNGV. CDR3 DNA, as far as it was read: TGTGCCAGCAGCCCGAGGGGGCGCGATTCACCC. Translated: CASSPRGRDSP. The whole CDR3 sequence reads CASSPRGRDSPLHF.

As regards this clone: The junction does not match germline at one end; this may be a read error. The sequenced fragment ends 3 residues before the CDR3 boundary, so the rest is inferred from the germline J gene. The chain couples TRBV7-7 to TRBJ2-5; 9 nucleotides align to TRBD2. The CDR3 has 15 residues. Germline CDR1 reads SSHAT; CDR2 reads FNYEAQ (reference sequence). The CDR3 sequence is CASSQAGGRQETQYF. The sequenced part of the CDR3 DNA is TGTGCTAGCAGCCAAGCGGGGGGACGACAAGAGACC.

As concerns this clone: The read ends 3 residues shy of where the CDR3 ends; the end is completed using the germline J gene. This chain links TRBV7-2 with TRBJ1-6, with TRBD1 matching over 9 bases. This CDR3 comprises 14 residues. V lost 3 bases to trimming and J lost 9 bases; unmatched junction nucleotides: 3. Germline lookup yields CDR1 SGHTA and CDR2 FQGNSA. The covered CDR3 bases are TGTGCCAGCAGCTTGACAGGGGGAGGTTCACCC. Residues: CASSLTGGGSP. The whole CDR3 is CASSLTGGGSPLHF. Drawing the rest from reference TRBV7-2 and TRBJ1-6, the complete variable domain is GAGVSQSPSNKVTEKGKDVELRCDPISGHTALYWYRQSLGQGLEFLIYFQGNSAPDKSGLPSDRFSAERTGGSVSTLTIQRTQQEDSAVYLCASSLTGGGSPLHFGNGTRLTVT.

On this clone: The DNA ends 3 residues before the CDR3 does, and the rest of the CDR3 is filled in from the germline J gene. The chain links TRBV20-1 to TRBJ1-1; no clear D gene. Trimming cost V 4 bases and J 6 bases, with 9 bases left between them. Germline CDR1 and CDR2: DFQATT and SNEGSKA (reference sequence). The CDR3 spans 11 residues. CDR3 sequence reads: CSAKGPAEAFF. CDR3 DNA, as far as it was read: TGCAGTGCTAAAGGGCCGGCTGAA.

The CDR3 protein is CASSLGQGGDTQYF. The covered CDR3 bases are TGTGCCAGCAGCTTAGGACAGGGAGGGGATACG. The rearrangement uses TRBV7-6 and TRBJ2-3; D may be TRBD1 or TRBD2 (7 bases each). The sequence runs out 3 residues before the end of the CDR3; the remainder is reconstructed from the germline J gene. The germline CDR1 and CDR2 sequences are SGHVS and FNYEAQ. The CDR3 consists of 14 residues. The V end was cut by 1 base, the J end by 6 bases, with 11 bases between.

For this clone: The DNA ends 3 residues before the CDR3 does, and the rest of the CDR3 is filled in from the germline J gene. The chain joins TRBV28 to TRBJ2-7, with TRBD1 matching over 8 bases. Trimming took 6 bases from V and 2 from J; bases not matched to a gene: 9. CDR1 and CDR2 from the germline V gene are MDHEN and SYDVKM. The CDR3 totals 15 residues. The sequenced part of the CDR3 DNA is TGTGCCAGCAGCCCCGGGACAGGCTTTCCCTACGAG. Translated, it gives CASSPGTGFPYE. The whole CDR3 sequence reads CASSPGTGFPYEQYF.

Comments on this clone: Read coverage stops 3 residues before the CDR3 terminus; the germline J gene supplies the remainder. The chain employs TRBV6-2 or TRBV6-3 and TRBJ2-7, with 9 bases identical to TRBD1. The germline V gene has CDR1 MNHEY and CDR2 SVGEGT. The CDR3 extends over 17 amino acids. Germline trimming cut 4 bases from V and 0 bases from J; bases unmatched to any gene: 10. This CDR3 is CASSSDRGSSYSYEQYF. CDR3 DNA, as far as it was read: TGTGCCAGCAGTTCGGACAGGGGCTCTTCCTACTCCTACGAG.

As for this clone: The sequenced fragment ends 3 residues before the CDR3 boundary, so the rest is inferred from the germline J gene. The chain employs TRBV19 and TRBJ1-5; perhaps TRBD1 as D (5 bases). With 4 bases removed from V and 5 bases from J, the gap between germline ends came to 9 bases. CDR3 size: 13 residues. Per germline, CDR1 LNHDA and CDR2 SQIVND (reference sequence). The CDR3 bases that were read are TGTGCCAGTAGTAGGGGCTTGGATCAGCCC. Amino acid sequence: CASSRGLDQP. From start to end, the CDR3 is CASSRGLDQPQHF.

As concerns this clone: Read data end 3 residues before the CDR3 end; the end is taken from the germline J gene. The genes are TRBV29-1 and TRBJ2-3; D is possibly TRBD2 (6 bases). The CDR3 runs to 16 residues. Germline CDR1 is SQVTM and CDR2 is ANQGSEA. V was cut by 4 bases and J by 5 bases, with 22 bases left in between. The CDR3 spells CSVAPWRASTLDTQYF. The CDR3 bases that were read are TGCAGCGTTGCTCCCTGGAGGGCCTCAACATTAGATACG.

Note on this clone: The read ends 3 residues early relative to the CDR3; the germline J gene fills the gap. The rearrangement joins TRBV30 to TRBJ2-5; D gene uncertain. Germline V gene lookup returns CDR1 GTSNPN and CDR2 SVGIG (reference sequence). Deletions cut 0 bases from V and 6 bases from J, with 8 bases between. This CDR3 contains 12 residues. CDR3 sequence reads: CAWSVFGQTQYF. The covered CDR3 bases are TGTGCCTGGAGTGTATTTGGCCAGACC.

About this clone: The CDR3 extends 3 residues past the end of the read, so its final part is completed from the germline J gene. V is TRBV7-2 and J is TRBJ1-2; D is unclear. Germline assignment: CDR1 SGHTA and CDR2 FQGNSA. The CDR3 is made up of 15 amino acids. CDR3 residues: CASSFHHSIAYDYTF. CDR3 DNA (partial): TGTGCCAGCAGCTTCCACCATTCTATAGCCTACGAC.

As for this clone: The missing CDR3 end, 3 residues past where the read stops, is filled in from the germline J gene. The same CDR3 is also encoded by other DNA sequences in this sample. The chain couples TRBV14 to TRBJ2-5; a weak D match, TRBD2 (5 bases). The ends were cut back, 1 base at V and 1 base at J, with 19 bases in the middle. Per the germline V gene, CDR1 is SGHDN and CDR2 is FVKESK. The CDR3 sequence is 18 residues long. The CDR3 DNA, read in part, is TGTGCCAGCAGCCAAGCGGGTAGCGCCGTGTATGCCCAAGAGACC. This translates into CASSQAGSAVYAQET. The full CDR3 protein reads CASSQAGSAVYAQETQYF.

For this clone: The missing CDR3 end, 3 residues past where the read stops, is filled in from the germline J gene. The V gene is TRBV25-1, the J gene TRBJ1-6; 8 bases match TRBD1. J was trimmed by 7 bases and V by 8 bases; bases with no gene match: 7. The CDR3 has 14 residues. The germline gives CDR1 MGHDK, CDR2 SYGVNS. The sequenced CDR3 bases are TGTGCCAGCGGCCGGGACAGGCAGAATTCACCC. It specifies CASGRDRQNSP. The whole CDR3 sequence reads CASGRDRQNSPLHF.

As regards this clone: The DNA ends 3 residues before the CDR3 does, and the rest of the CDR3 is filled in from the germline J gene. The genes are TRBV5-4 and TRBJ2-4; 14 bases align to TRBD2. The V segment lost 1 base and the J segment 6 bases; nucleotides outside the gene matches: 3. The CDR3 runs 16 residues. Looked up from germline, CDR1 is SGHNT and CDR2 is YYREEE (reference sequence). CDR3 DNA, as far as it was read: TGTGCCAGCAGCTTGATGACTAGCGGGGGGGGAAACATT. This encodes CASSLMTSGGGNI. The whole CDR3 sequence reads CASSLMTSGGGNIQYF.

Remarks on this clone: The sequence runs out 3 residues before the end of the CDR3; the remainder is reconstructed from the germline J gene. The chain recombines TRBV20-1 with TRBJ1-2; D unresolved. This CDR3 is 11 amino acids long. Germline CDR1 reads DFQATT; CDR2 reads SNEGSKA (reference sequence). CDR3 DNA, as far as it was read: TGCAGTGCTAGAGAGGCAACCAGG. This encodes CSAREATR. The entire CDR3 sequence reads CSAREATRYTF.

With respect to this clone: The CDR3 end is not reached by the read, which stops 3 residues before it; the germline J gene fills it in. The V call is TRBV20-1, the J call TRBJ2-4; tentatively, D is TRBD2 (5 bases). CDR1 DFQATT and CDR2 SNEGSKA come from the germline V gene (reference sequence). This CDR3 has 13 residues. CDR3 sequence: CSARRQEDYGQYF. The DNA read from the CDR3 is TGCAGTGCTAGGAGGCAGGAGGATTATGGT.

On this clone itself: The CDR3 end falls 3 residues outside the read, so it is completed with the germline J gene. The rearrangement links TRBV2 to TRBJ2-3; weak D call: TRBD1 (6 bases). V was shortened by 7 bases and J by 3 bases, with 20 bases between the two germline ends. The CDR3 consists of 16 residues. Looked up from germline, CDR1 is SNHLY and CDR2 is FYNNEI. The CDR3 bases that were read are TGTGCCAGCATTGGGGAAGGGGGATGGGGTACAGATACG. This translates into CASIGEGGWGTDT. The entire CDR3 sequence reads CASIGEGGWGTDTQYF.

With respect to this clone: The sequence runs out 3 residues before the end of the CDR3; the remainder is reconstructed from the germline J gene. The V and J genes are TRBV7-2 and TRBJ2-3, with a possible D match to TRBD1 (5 bases). Germline assignment: CDR1 SGHTA and CDR2 FQGNSA. V lost 5 bases, J lost 3 bases, and 12 bases lay in between. The CDR3 extends over 14 amino acids. CDR3 amino acids: CASSIERQTDTQYF. The sequenced CDR3 bases are TGTGCCAGCAGCATAGAGAGACAGACAGATACG.

A remark on this clone: The read stops 3 residues short of the end of the CDR3; the missing end is completed from the germline J gene. The chain couples TRBV7-8 to TRBJ1-1; tentatively, D is TRBD1 (6 bases). CDR1 is SGHVS and CDR2 is FQNEAQ in the germline V gene. The CDR3 sequence is 17 residues long. The V gene lost 6 bases and the J gene lost 0 bases, with 20 bases spanning the gap. CDR3 sequence: CASRPTGLGFMNTEAFF. The sequenced CDR3 bases are TGTGCCAGCAGACCAACAGGGTTGGGATTCATGAACACTGAA.

Turning to this clone: The CDR3 end is not reached by the read, which stops 3 residues before it; the germline J gene fills it in. The chain recombines TRBV2 with TRBJ2-7, with TRBD1 matching 8 bases. V trimming: 8 bases; J trimming: 2 bases; junction bases outside the gene matches: 5. The CDR3 totals 13 residues. In germline, CDR1 is SNHLY, CDR2 FYNNEI. The covered CDR3 bases are TGTGCCAGCGACAGGGGAGTCACCTACGAG. Protein: CASDRGVTYE. The entire CDR3 protein reads CASDRGVTYEQYF.